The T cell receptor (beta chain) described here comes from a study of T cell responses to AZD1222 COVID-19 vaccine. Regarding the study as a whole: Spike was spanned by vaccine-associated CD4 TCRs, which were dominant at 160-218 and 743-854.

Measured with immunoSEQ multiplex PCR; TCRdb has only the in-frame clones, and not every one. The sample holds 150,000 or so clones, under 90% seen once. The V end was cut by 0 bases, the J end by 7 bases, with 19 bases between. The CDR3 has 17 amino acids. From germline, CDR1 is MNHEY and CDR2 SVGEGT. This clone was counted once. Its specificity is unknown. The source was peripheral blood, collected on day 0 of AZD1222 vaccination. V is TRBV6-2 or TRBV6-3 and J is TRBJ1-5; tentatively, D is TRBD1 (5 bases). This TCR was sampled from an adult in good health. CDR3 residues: CASSYSVFGGTGQPQHF. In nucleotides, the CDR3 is TGTGCCAGCAGTTACTCCGTGTTCGGGGGTACAGGACAGCCCCAGCATTTT.